These T cell receptor beta chains were read from a single sample in a study of shared T cell receptors in the human thymus. Clones were sequenced by immunoSEQ multiplex PCR, and TCRdb holds only the in-frame ones, with some missing. The table records roughly 700,000 clones, approximately 88% of them present only once. These data were likewise used in another study, on human thymus T cells.

Sequencing used thymocytes. The origin of the receptors is a boy younger than two with a congenital heart defect. The CDR3 runs from the conserved cysteine through the conserved F or W. D genes are given only for firm matches. Clone sizes are given selectively: once, few, many, or a class where the clone is expanded.

TRBJ2-5 TRBV5-1 NA TRBD2 TGCGCCAGCAGCTTAGGCGAGGGAGGGCCGGGTCAAGAGACCCAGTACTTC CASSLGEGGPGQETQYF
TRBJ1-6 TRBV19 NA NA TGTGCCAGTAGTCCCCTGCTGGCGGGGGCGTTTGGATCACCCCTCCACTTT CASSPLLAGAFGSPLHF
TRBJ1-2 TRBV28 NA TRBD1 TGTGCCAGCAGCCGGACAGGGGGGAACTATGGCTACACCTTC CASSRTGGNYGYTF
TRBJ1-2 TRBV7-9 NA NA TGTGCCAGCAGCTTAGGGGAGGGGGTCTATGGCTACACCTTC CASSLGEGVYGYTF
TRBJ1-6 TRBV27 NA NA TGTGCCAGCAGTTCACCTCAGGGGACAAACAACAATTCACCCCTCCACTTT CASSSPQGTNNNSPLHF
TRBJ2-7 TRBV5-6 NA TRBD2 TGTGCCAGCAGCACGGAGCGGGAGGGGTCCTACGAGCAGTACTTC CASSTEREGSYEQYF
TRBJ1-6 TRBV9 NA TRBD1 TGTGCCAGCAGTGGACAGGGGGCTGGTTCACCCCTCCACTTT CASSGQGAGSPLHF
TRBJ2-1 TRBV5-1 once NA TGCGCCAGCAGCTTTGAAGGGTGGGAGTACAATGAGCAGTTCTTC CASSFEGWEYNEQFF
TRBJ2-3 TRBV4-1 NA NA TGCGCCAGCAGCCAAGTAAGAGTAGGGGCAGATACGCAGTATTTT CASSQVRVGADTQYF
TRBJ2-3 TRBV6-5 few NA TGTGCCAGCAGTCAGGACACAGATACGCAGTATTTT CASSQDTDTQYF
TRBJ2-7 TRBV28 NA TRBD1 TGTGCCAGCAGTTGTCTGACAGGGTCCCTCGTTGAGCAGTACTTC CASSCLTGSLVEQYF
TRBJ2-7 TRBV5-1 NA NA TGCGCCAGCAGCTCCCGGGACAAGGGCTACGAGCAGTACTTC CASSSRDKGYEQYF
TRBJ1-1 TRBV5-1 few NA TGCGCCAGCTCTCCCGAGGGCACTGAAGCTTTCTTT CASSPEGTEAFF
TRBJ2-3 TRBV4-2 NA NA TGTGCCAGCAGCCAAGCGGGAGCAGATACGCAGTATTTT CASSQAGADTQYF
TRBJ1-2 TRBV29-1 NA NA TGCAGCGTTGGGAGGGACGAAAACTATGGCTACACCTTC CSVGRDENYGYTF
TRBJ2-2 TRBV27 NA TRBD1 TGTGCCAGCAGTTTAGGACAGGGGGCGATAATTCCCGGGGAGCTGTTTTTT CASSLGQGAIIPGELFF
TRBJ2-4 TRBV11-2 NA TRBD2 TGTGCCAGCAGCTTAGGGACTAGCGGGAGGGGGGCTAAAAACATTCAGTACTTC CASSLGTSGRGAKNIQYF
TRBJ2-1 TRBV7-2 NA NA TGTGCCAGCAGCTTAGTTAAGCGGAGCACCCCCCAGCAGTTCTTC CASSLVKRSTPQQFF
TRBJ2-3 TRBV5-8 NA TRBD1 TGTGCCAGCAGCCACCCCCCGGGACAGGGCCCAGATACGCAGTATTTT CASSHPPGQGPDTQYF
TRBJ2-3 TRBV7-7 NA NA TGTGCTAGCAGCTTATCGAGGGGGAGTGGTACAGATACGCAGTATTTT CASSLSRGSGTDTQYF
TRBJ2-7 TRBV13 once NA TGTGCCAGCAGCTCCTCCCACGAGCAGTACTTC CASSSSHEQYF
TRBJ1-4 TRBV19 few TRBD1 TGTGCCAGTAGCCTGGGACAGGGGGCGCGATCTAATGAAAAACTGTTTTTT CASSLGQGARSNEKLFF
TRBJ2-5 TRBV29-1 NA TRBD1 TGCAGCGTTAGGGACAGCAAAGAGACCCAGTACTTC CSVRDSKETQYF
TRBJ2-1 TRBV28 NA TRBD2 TGTGCTGGGACTAGCGGGAGGGAAACCTACAATGAGCAGTTCTTC CAGTSGRETYNEQFF
TRBJ1-2 TRBV11-2 NA TRBD1 TGTGCCAGCAGCCGGACAGGGAGCCTAAACTATGGCTACACCTTC CASSRTGSLNYGYTF
TRBJ2-7 TRBV30 NA NA TGTGCCTGGAGTGTAGGGGCGTTTACCTACGAGCAGTACTTC CAWSVGAFTYEQYF
TRBJ2-3 TRBV15 NA TRBD1 TGTGCCACCAGCAGGAACCCGGGACAGGGGCTAACAGATACGCAGTATTTT CATSRNPGQGLTDTQYF
TRBJ2-3 TRBV28 once TRBD2 TGTGCCAGCAGTTTAAGCCGGACTAGCGGCACAGATACGCAGTATTTT CASSLSRTSGTDTQYF
TRBJ2-7 TRBV21-1 NA NA TGTGCCAGCAGCAAAGGGGACAGGGCCCTCTACGAGCAGTACTTC CASSKGDRALYEQYF
TRBJ2-3 TRBV5-1 NA TRBD1 TGCGCCAGCAGCTGGGGACAGGGGACAGATACGCAGTATTTT CASSWGQGTDTQYF
TRBJ1-5 TRBV12-2 NA NA TGTGCAAGTCGCTTAGCTGGGACAGGGGATTATAGCAATCAGCCCCAGCATTTT CASRLAGTGDYSNQPQHF
TRBJ1-1 TRBV28 NA NA TGTGCCAGCGGGGGACACGGGATTTTCTTT CASGGHGIFF
TRBJ1-1 TRBV6-5 NA NA TGTGCCAGCAGTTACAGTCTCGGGACTGAAGCTTTCTTT CASSYSLGTEAFF
TRBJ2-7 TRBV19 few NA TGTGCCAGTAGTATAGGGCACCCTTACGAGCAGTACTTC CASSIGHPYEQYF
TRBJ2-7 TRBV28 NA TRBD2 TGTGCCAGCAGTGCCGGACTAGCGGTACAGGGGCAGTACTTC CASSAGLAVQGQYF
TRBJ2-5 TRBV11-2 NA TRBD2 TGTGCCAGCAGCTTAGATGGACTAGAACATCACCCACCCGAAGAGACCCAGTACTTC CASSLDGLEHHPPEETQYF
TRBJ2-3 TRBV6-5 NA TRBD2 TGTGCCAGCAGCCAACTAGCGGGACGCACAGATACGCAGTATTTT CASSQLAGRTDTQYF
TRBJ2-7 TRBV28 NA TRBD2 TGTGCCAGCAGCTCTCCGGGAGGTTTCGAGCAGTACTTC CASSSPGGFEQYF
TRBJ2-3 TRBV5-6 NA TRBD1 TGTGCCAGCAACCCAGGACAGGGATCTCTATCCACAGATACGCAGTATTTT CASNPGQGSLSTDTQYF
TRBJ2-7 TRBV10-2 NA TRBD2 TGCGCCAGCAGTCGAATAGCGGGACACGAGCAGTACTTC CASSRIAGHEQYF
TRBJ2-7 TRBV2 NA TRBD1 TGTGCCAGCAGCCGGGACAGGGGACGCGCGCAGGTTTCCTACGAGCAGTACTTC CASSRDRGRAQVSYEQYF
TRBJ1-2 TRBV5-6 NA TRBD1 TGTGCCAGCAGCTCGACAGGGAATGGCTACACCTTC CASSSTGNGYTF
TRBJ2-3 TRBV27 once TRBD2 TGTGCCAGCAGTCTGGCGCGGGAGATCGTTACAGATACGCAGTATTTT CASSLAREIVTDTQYF
TRBJ2-3 TRBV5-4 NA TRBD2 TGTGCCAGCAGCTTGCCCATAGCGGGAGGAAGGACAGATACGCAGTATTTT CASSLPIAGGRTDTQYF
TRBJ1-2 TRBV28 NA TRBD1 TGTGCCAGCAGTTTAGGGGCAGGGGGCGTGGGGTATGGCTACACCTTC CASSLGAGGVGYGYTF
TRBJ1-2 TRBV27 NA TRBD1 TGTGCCAGCAGTTCCCGGGACAGGGATGGGTATGGCTACACCTTC CASSSRDRDGYGYTF
TRBJ2-1 TRBV7-4 once NA TGTGCCAGCAGCTGGGGGGACCTGCGTAGGGGGGGGTTCTTC CASSWGDLRRGGFF
TRBJ2-3 TRBV25-1 NA TRBD2 TGTGCCAGCAGTGACGTACCTAGCGGGAGGGGGACAGATACGCAGTATTTT CASSDVPSGRGTDTQYF
TRBJ2-7 TRBV6-6 NA TRBD2 TGTGCCAGCAGCCGGGATGTCGGGAGGGGGTACGAGCAGTACTTC CASSRDVGRGYEQYF
TRBJ2-6 TRBV6-4 NA TRBD2 TGTGCCAGCAGCCCGACTAGCGGGCTCTCTGGGGCCAACGTCCTGACTTTC CASSPTSGLSGANVLTF
TRBJ2-5 TRBV28 NA TRBD1 TGTGCCAGCAGTTTGACAGGGGGCGCCCCAGAGACCCAGTACTTC CASSLTGGAPETQYF
TRBJ1-5 TRBV6-5 NA TRBD1 TGTGCCAGCAGCAATCAGGGGGCTGATCAGCCCCAGCATTTT CASSNQGADQPQHF